Shown below are 23 T cell receptor beta chains from a single sample sequenced in a study of blood T cells in healthy people across ages (dated by TCRdb to the mid-2010s). Library prep was done by 5' RACE. The reads were generated on an Illumina HiSeq 2500. A second PCR of about 6 to 11 cycles was run with a J-beta primer mix and a sample-barcoded 5' primer. Clones were called with MiXCR by TCRdb after fastp trimmed the public reads at Q25, and only in-frame beta chains were retained. Every CDR3 protein is listed once, alongside the most common genes and DNA of its rows. The sample table lists roughly 1.6 million distinct CDR3 sequences, about 31% of them with a count of one. About 10% of the sample is held by the ten biggest clonotypes. The sequenced sample consisted of blood. The source is a woman aged 30 to 39 in good health.

For this clonotype: A much larger clone is a single base away; this may be a read error. V gene TRBV15 combines with J gene TRBJ2-3, with D perhaps TRBD1 (8 bases). Trimming stripped 10 bases from V and 0 bases from J, with 14 bases between. The length of the CDR3 is 14 residues. CDR1 LNHNV and CDR2 YYDKDF come from the germline V gene (reference sequence). CDR3: CAIQQGGSTDTQYF. The CDR3 nucleotides are TGTGCCATCCAACAGGGGGGGAGCACAGATACGCAGTATTTT.

In its sample, this clonotype was seen once. The V gene is TRBV20-1, the J gene TRBJ2-2; 8 nucleotides agree with TRBD2. CDR3 size: 16 residues. CDR1 and CDR2 from the germline V gene are DFQATT and SNEGSKA (reference sequence). Losses at the gene ends were 2 bases for V and 2 bases for J; bases not matched to a gene: 7. The CDR3 coding sequence is TGCAGTGCTAGATCCAGAACTAGCGGTAACACCGGGGAGCTGTTTTTT. This translates into CSARSRTSGNTGELFF.

A few counts support this clonotype. The chain is built from TRBV6-1 and TRBJ1-2, with D unclear. The CDR3 runs 17 residues. Trimming pared 1 base from V and 5 bases from J, leaving 20 bases between. Germline V gives CDR1 MNHNS, CDR2 SASEGT. This CDR3 is CASSEEGRSSELYGYTF. CDR3 bases: TGTGCCAGCAGTGAAGAAGGCAGGAGCTCGGAACTATATGGCTACACCTTC.

The V call is TRBV7-9, the J call TRBJ2-7, with TRBD2 matching 9 bases. The CDR3 consists of 17 residues. V lost 4 bases to trimming and J lost 4 bases; unmatched junction nucleotides: 14. Germline assignment: CDR1 SEHNR and CDR2 FQNEAQ (reference sequence). CDR3 loop: CASSSGLASSREYEQYF. DNA of the CDR3: TGTGCCAGCAGCTCGGGACTAGCCTCAAGCCGCGAATACGAGCAGTACTTC.

The chain combines TRBV27 with TRBJ2-3, with 12 bases fitting TRBD2. CDR3 length equals 17 residues. In germline, CDR1 is MNHEY, CDR2 SMNVEV (reference sequence). J was trimmed by 2 bases and V by 3 bases; bases with no gene match: 6. The CDR3 DNA reads as TGTGCCAGCAGTTTGAGGCGGACTAGCGGGGACACAGATACGCAGTATTTT. The encoded protein is CASSLRRTSGDTDTQYF.

This clonotype was found once. J is TRBJ2-7 and V is TRBV3-1; 9 bases agree with TRBD2. V gave up 4 bases and J gave up 1 base; unmatched junction bases: 5. The CDR3 totals 15 residues. CDR1 LGHDT and CDR2 YNNKEL come from the germline V gene (reference sequence). CDR3: CASSPPSGNSYEQYF. CDR3 nucleotides: TGTGCCAGCAGCCCCCCTAGCGGGAATTCCTACGAGCAGTACTTC.

For this clonotype: Germline is not matched at one junction end, which may reflect a read error. The gene calls are TRBV27 and TRBJ2-7; D perhaps matches TRBD1 (5 bases). The V gene's germline CDR1 is MNHEY and CDR2 SMNVEV (reference sequence). The CDR3 runs to 14 residues. CDR3: CVSSLKGFSYEQYF. The CDR3 DNA reads as TGTGTCAGCAGTTTAAAGGGGTTCTCCTACGAGCAGTACTTC.

For this clonotype: Since a much larger clone is just one base distant, this may be a read error. This chain links TRBV20-1 with TRBJ1-1; D possibly corresponds to TRBD1 (6 bases). The CDR3 sequence is 13 residues long. CDR1 is DFQATT and CDR2 is SNEGSKA in the germline V gene (reference sequence). Trimming pared 6 bases from V and 4 bases from J, leaving 15 bases between. This chain's CDR3 is CSARKGGPTEAFF. The CDR3 DNA follows: TGCAGTGCCCGGAAGGGGGGGCCCACTGAAGCTTTCTTT.

The rearrangement joins TRBV5-1 to TRBJ2-5; D is possibly TRBD1 or TRBD2 (5 bases each). CDR1 is SGHRS, CDR2 YFSETQ, per germline. V shed 0 bases and J shed 3 bases, with 18 bases lying between them. CDR3 length equals 17 residues. CDR3 protein: CASSLGDPYPQEETQYF. DNA of the CDR3: TGCGCCAGCAGCTTGGGGGACCCTTACCCTCAGGAAGAGACCCAGTACTTC.

This clonotype was counted only a few times. V gene TRBV10-3 combines with J gene TRBJ2-1, with D perhaps matching TRBD2 (6 bases). The germline gives CDR1 ENHRY, CDR2 SYGVKD. The V end lost 0 bases, the J end lost 5 bases, and 14 bases lay between the germline ends. The CDR3 length is 16 residues. The CDR3 bases are TGTGCCATCAGTGAGTCACGTAGCGGACGCGACAATGAGCAGTTCTTC. Encoded protein: CAISESRSGRDNEQFF.

The chain uses TRBV6-1 and TRBJ2-5, with D perhaps matching TRBD1 or TRBD2 (6 bases each). Trimming took 2 bases from V and 5 from J, leaving 12 bases between them. The CDR3 is made up of 14 amino acids. Germline loops: CDR1 MNHNS, CDR2 SASEGT. DNA for the CDR3: TGTGCCAGCAGTGAACGGGGGCCCGGGGAGACCCAGTACTTC. This encodes CASSERGPGETQYF.

The chain employs TRBV5-1 and TRBJ1-2; weak D call: TRBD1 (6 bases). This CDR3 spans 14 amino acids. V lost 1 base and J lost 7, with 14 bases in between. CDR1 and CDR2 (germline): SGHRS, YFSETQ. CDR3 DNA: TGCGCCAGCAGCTTGTTTCGACAGGAGGGTGGCTACACCTTC. Amino acids: CASSLFRQEGGYTF.

This clonotype occurred many times. V and J are TRBV4-2 and TRBJ2-1, with 10 nucleotides matching TRBD1. This CDR3 is 15 amino acids long. The ends lost 4 bases at V and 8 bases at J; junction bases unmatched: 8. CDR1 is LGHNA and CDR2 is YNFKEQ in the germline V gene. This chain's CDR3 is CASSPTGTGDDEQFF. CDR3 in DNA: TGTGCCAGCAGCCCCACCGGGACAGGGGACGATGAGCAGTTCTTC.

The CDR3, as DNA: TGTGCCAGCAGTGAATTACAGGGGCCTGAAGCTTTCTTT. As protein: CASSELQGPEAFF. This sequence joins TRBV2 and TRBJ1-1, with TRBD1 matching over 7 bases. V was pared by 2 bases and J by 6 bases, with 3 bases of the junction left unmatched. The CDR3 sequence is 13 residues long. CDR1 and CDR2 (germline): SNHLY, FYNNEI. The full variable domain, in which reference TRBV2 and TRBJ1-1 provide the parts outside the CDR3, is EPEVTQTPSHQVTQMGQEVILRCVPISNHLYFYWYRQILGQKVEFLVSFYNNEISEKSEIFDDQFSVERPDGSNFTLKIRSTKLEDSAMYFCASSELQGPEAFFGQGTRLTVV.

This clonotype appeared many times. The rearrangement uses TRBV24-1 and TRBJ2-5, with D perhaps matching TRBD1 (6 bases). The CDR3 has 14 amino acids. Trimming pared 4 bases from V and 2 bases from J, leaving 10 bases between. Germline V CDR1 and CDR2: KGHDR, SFDVKD. The CDR3 nucleotides read TGTGCCACCAGTGACCCCGACAGGCAAGAGACCCAGTACTTC. Residues: CATSDPDRQETQYF.

The chain has TRBV3-1 and TRBJ2-7, with D perhaps matching TRBD2 (6 bases). This CDR3 region has 13 residues. V lost 4 bases to trimming and J lost 6 bases, with 13 bases between them. Germline assignment: CDR1 LGHDT and CDR2 YNNKEL (reference sequence). CDR3 residues: CASSRRDLSEQYF. The CDR3 region has the DNA TGTGCCAGCAGCCGACGGGACTTGAGCGAGCAGTACTTC.

In its sample, this clonotype was seen many times. The rearrangement links TRBV3-1 to TRBJ2-5; 9 bases are shared with TRBD1. V lost 3 bases to trimming and J lost 4 bases; unmatched junction nucleotides: 3. CDR1 and CDR2 (germline): LGHDT, YNNKEL (reference sequence). This CDR3 spans 14 amino acids. CDR3 sequence (DNA): TGTGCCAGCAGCCAGGGACAGGGAGGAGAGACCCAGTACTTC. Amino acids: CASSQGQGGETQYF.

This chain uses TRBV28 with TRBJ2-5; TRBD1 aligns across 10 bases. The J call is in doubt because the DNA end fits TRBJ2-7 better. The CDR3 length is 15 residues. CDR1 MDHEN and CDR2 SYDVKM come from the germline V gene. CDR3 DNA sequence: TGTGCCAGCAGTTTAGGGGGGGACAGGGGCCACGAGCAGTACTTC. It encodes CASSLGGDRGHEQYF.

The CDR3 sequence is CSVEAADGYTF. In DNA form, the CDR3 reads TGCAGCGTTGAGGCAGCTGATGGCTACACCTTC. This chain joins TRBV29-1 and TRBJ1-2; D uncertain. Germline CDR1 and CDR2: SQVTM and ANQGSEA. Trimming pared 3 bases from V and 6 bases from J, leaving 8 bases between. The CDR3 has 11 amino acids.

The sample holds one count of this clonotype. Its ends do not fully match the called genes, so a read error is possible. V is TRBV7-9 and J is TRBJ2-7; unclear D gene. Per the germline V gene, CDR1 is SEHNR and CDR2 is FQNEAQ (reference sequence). CDR3 length: 14 amino acids. The CDR3 is CAGSPLSRPLEQYF. CDR3 nucleotide sequence: TGTGCCGGCAGCCCCCTATCGAGGCCCTTAGAGCAGTACTTC.

This clonotype was seen a handful of times. This chain connects TRBV15 to TRBJ2-3, with 8 bases aligning to TRBD1. J was trimmed by 7 bases and V by 0 bases; bases with no gene match: 15. The CDR3 has 18 residues. The V gene's germline CDR1 is LNHNV and CDR2 YYDKDF (reference sequence). CDR3 loop: CATSREKTGTGRPNTQYF. CDR3 nucleotides: TGTGCCACCAGCAGAGAGAAAACCGGGACAGGACGGCCCAATACGCAGTATTTT.

V gene TRBV27 combines with J gene TRBJ2-6; D not certain. The CDR3 extends over 15 amino acids. Trimming removed 3 bases at V and 0 bases at J, with 6 bases between. The germline V gene has CDR1 MNHEY and CDR2 SMNVEV (reference sequence). The DNA for the CDR3 is TGTGCCAGCAGTTTTTTCCCCTCTGGGGCCAACGTCCTGACTTTC. The encoded protein is CASSFFPSGANVLTF.

The chain recombines TRBV30 with TRBJ2-5; D might be TRBD1 or TRBD2, each matching 6 bases. V lost 5 bases to trimming and J lost 12 bases, with 19 bases between them. The length of the CDR3 is 12 residues. The germline V gene encodes CDR1 GTSNPN and CDR2 SVGIG (reference sequence). The CDR3 DNA sequence: TGTGCCTGGGGGAGGACATCAGGGGCGAAGTACTTC. Translation gives CAWGRTSGAKYF.